The clone carrying this T cell receptor beta chain was found a few times. As yet, its antigen is unknown. This record comes from a study of T cell repertoires in cytomegalovirus infection. Study-wide results and caveats: CMV-specific TCR beta clonotypes restricted by HLA-C were the ones dominating the ex vivo response.

The CDR3 is 13 residues long. Germline CDR1 SGHAT, CDR2 FQNNGV. Between the trimmed V and J ends, which lost 3 bases and 6 bases, there was a span of 11 bases. TCRdb recomputed calls from the reads with MiXCR, one row per CDR3 protein. The sample contains fewer than 550,000 distinct CDR3 sequences, about a third of which appear only once. The sequence derives from a human donor in good health (CMV status not recorded). Some clones in this sample may be carry-over from other donors' samples. Sequenced sample: PBMCs. J is TRBJ2-5 and V is TRBV11-2; D call uncertain. DNA for the CDR3: TGTGCCAGCAGCTTCCCAGGTGCACAGACCCAGTACTTC. It encodes CASSFPGAQTQYF.